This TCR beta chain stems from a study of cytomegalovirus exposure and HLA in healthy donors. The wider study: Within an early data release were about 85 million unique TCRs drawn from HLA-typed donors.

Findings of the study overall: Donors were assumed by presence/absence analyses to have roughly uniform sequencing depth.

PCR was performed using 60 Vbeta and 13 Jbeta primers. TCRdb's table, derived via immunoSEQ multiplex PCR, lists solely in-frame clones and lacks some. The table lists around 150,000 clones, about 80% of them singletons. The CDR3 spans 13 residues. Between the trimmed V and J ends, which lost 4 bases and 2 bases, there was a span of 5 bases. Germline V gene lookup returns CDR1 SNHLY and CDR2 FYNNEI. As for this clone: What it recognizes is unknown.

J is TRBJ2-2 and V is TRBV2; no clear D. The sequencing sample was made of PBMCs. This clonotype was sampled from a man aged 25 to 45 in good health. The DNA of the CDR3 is TGTGCCAGCAGTGCCTACAACACCGGGGAGCTGTTTTTT. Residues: CASSAYNTGELFF.